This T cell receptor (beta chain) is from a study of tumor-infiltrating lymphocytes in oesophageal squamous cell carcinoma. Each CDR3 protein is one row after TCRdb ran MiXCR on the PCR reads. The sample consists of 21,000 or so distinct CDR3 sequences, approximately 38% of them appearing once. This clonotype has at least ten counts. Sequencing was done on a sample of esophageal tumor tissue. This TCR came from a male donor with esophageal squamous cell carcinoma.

CDR3: CASSFPEGINEKLFF. CDR3 DNA: TGTGCCAGCAGTTTTCCCGAGGGCATTAATGAAAAACTGTTTTTT. The chain links TRBV28 to TRBJ1-4; D is unresolved. This CDR3 is 15 amino acids long. CDR1 is MDHEN, CDR2 SYDVKM, per germline. With 3 bases removed from V and 4 bases from J, the gap between germline ends came to 12 bases.